The 3 T cell receptor beta chains below all came from one sample that was sequenced in a study of cytomegalovirus exposure and HLA in healthy donors. The PCR had 60 Vbeta and 13 Jbeta primers. Produced via immunoSEQ multiplex PCR; TCRdb's table is partial and in-frame only. The repertoire includes about 97,000 clones, around 82% of them detected once, and more than 4.5% sits in the top ten. The sample consisted of PBMCs. These receptors were obtained from a man aged 40-49 years in good health and CMV-seropositive.

CDR3 nucleotide sequence: TGTGCTAGTGGCCTCGGACAGAGCACTGAAGCTTTCTTT. Its translation: CASGLGQSTEAFF. The V gene is TRBV12-5, the J gene TRBJ1-1; tentative D call: TRBD1 (6 bases). Germline loops: CDR1 LGHNT, CDR2 FRNRAP. Trimming took off 6 bases at V and 4 bases at J, with 12 bases between the two ends. This CDR3 has 13 residues.

The rearrangement uses TRBV28 and TRBJ2-4; D gene uncertain. CDR3 length equals 15 residues. Per germline, CDR1 MDHEN and CDR2 SYDVKM. V was cut by 7 bases and J by 0 bases, with 13 bases left in between. As DNA, the CDR3 is TGTGCCAGCACCCCTTCTGGGCTAGCCAAAAACATTCAGTACTTC. Its translation: CASTPSGLAKNIQYF. The full variable domain, its missing parts supplied by reference TRBV28 and TRBJ2-4, is DVKVTQSSRYLVKRTGEKVFLECVQDMDHENMFWYRQDPGLGLRLIYFSYDVKMKEKGDIPEGYSVSREKKERFSLILESASTNQTSMYLCASTPSGLAKNIQYFGAGTRLSVL.

This clone was detected once. The rearrangement links TRBV19 to TRBJ2-7; D may be TRBD1 (5 bases). This CDR3 comprises 14 residues. Germline CDR1 LNHDA, CDR2 SQIVND (reference sequence). Trimming took 5 bases from V and 0 from J, leaving 11 bases between them. The CDR3 here is CASSRTKSSYEQYF. The CDR3 DNA sequence: TGTGCCAGTAGTCGGACAAAAAGCTCCTACGAGCAGTACTTC.